This TCR beta chain derives from a study of CD8 T cells in Susac syndrome. The CD8+ and CD4+ T cells were isolated magnetically using a negative isolation approach, whereas the TEMRA cells were enriched by FACS. RNA amounts of about 0.5 to 1 ug underwent reverse transcription with random hexamers. Amplification of TCR beta CDR3 used immunoSEQ multiplex PCR across 54 Vbeta and 13 Jbeta. TCRdb redid the calling of the immunoSEQ multiplex PCR reads with MiXCR, one entry per CDR3 protein. The sample lists roughly 200,000 distinct CDR3 sequences; about 94% were seen once. Sequences were obtained from CD4+ T cells from PBMCs. The TCR originated in a human donor with multiple sclerosis.

The CDR3 protein is CASSSSTLLTDTQYF. CDR3 nucleotide sequence: TGTGCCAGCAGCTCCTCGACCCTACTGACAGATACGCAGTATTTT. This rearrangement joins TRBV7-8 to TRBJ2-3; D is ambiguous. In germline, CDR1 is SGHVS, CDR2 FQNEAQ. V was cut by 4 bases and J by 3 bases, with 14 bases left in between. The CDR3 contains 15 residues. Based on the CDR3 plus reference TRBV7-8 and TRBJ2-3, the full variable domain is GAGVSQSPRYKVAKRGQDVALRCDPISGHVSLFWYQQALGQGPEFLTYFQNEAQLDKSGLPSDRFFAERPEGSVSTLKIQRTQQEDSAVYLCASSSSTLLTDTQYFGPGTRLTVL.